This TCR beta chain emerged from a study of cytomegalovirus exposure and HLA in healthy donors. The overall study: Early released data had about 85 million unique TCRs, all coming from HLA-typed donors.

CDR3 length: 14 amino acids. In germline, CDR1 is MNHEY, CDR2 SVGAGI. The V end lost 5 bases, the J end lost 9 bases, and 19 bases lay between the germline ends. As to this clone: Its cognate antigen is unknown.

The PCR contained 60 Vbeta and 13 Jbeta primers. The method was immunoSEQ multiplex PCR; TCRdb's version includes in-frame clones alone and lacks a portion of them. The sample carries 150,000 to 170,000 clones, roughly four fifths recorded once. General study findings and limits: Later, an analysis found that common viral pathogens appeared to be linked with several of the most significant clusters. The presence/absence work took it that sequencing depth was about the same across donors. It was likely that a cluster of highly shared sequence variants was a sequencing artifact.

The chain uses TRBV6-5 and TRBJ1-2; D is ambiguous. Source material: PBMCs. This clonotype originated in a man aged 18 to 35 in good health and CMV-seronegative. CDR3 sequence (DNA): TGTGCCAGCAGTCCCAATAAGCCGAGTGGGCGCTACACCTTC. Protein: CASSPNKPSGRYTF.